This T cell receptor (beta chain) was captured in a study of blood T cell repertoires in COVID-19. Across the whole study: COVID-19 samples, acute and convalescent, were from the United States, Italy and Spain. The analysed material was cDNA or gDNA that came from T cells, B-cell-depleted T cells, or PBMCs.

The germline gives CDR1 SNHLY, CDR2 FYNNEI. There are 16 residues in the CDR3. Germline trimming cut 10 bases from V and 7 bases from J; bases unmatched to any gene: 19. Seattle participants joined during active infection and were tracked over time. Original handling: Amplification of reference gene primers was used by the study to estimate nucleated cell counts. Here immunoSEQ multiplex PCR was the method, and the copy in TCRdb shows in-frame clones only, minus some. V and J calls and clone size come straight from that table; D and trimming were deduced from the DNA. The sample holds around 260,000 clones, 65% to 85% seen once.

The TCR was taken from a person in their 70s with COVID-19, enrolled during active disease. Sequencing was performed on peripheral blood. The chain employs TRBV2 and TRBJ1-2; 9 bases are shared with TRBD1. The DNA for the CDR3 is TGTGCCACCACTCTCCGCCCCACAGGGGGCTCGAGTGGCTACACCTTC. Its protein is CATTLRPTGGSSGYTF.